A selection of T cell receptor beta chains follows, all from one sample in a study of T cell responses to AZD1222 COVID-19 vaccine. TCRdb's copy holds only in-frame clones and misses some; the assay was immunoSEQ multiplex PCR. In the table there are around 100,000 clones, around nine tenths of which are singletons. Sample: peripheral blood, taken on day 0 of AZD1222 vaccination. Receptor source: an adult in good health. CDR3s include the opening cysteine and the closing phenylalanine or tryptophan. The order of the fields is clone size, D gene, V gene, J gene, CDR3 DNA, CDR3 protein. The D gene is left open where the match is weak. Clone size appears in some rows only: once, few, many, or a class for an expanded clone.

abundance: -
d_gene: -
v_gene: TRBV19
j_gene: TRBJ1-1
CDR3nt: TGTGCCAGTATCTTTTCGGCTGAAGCTTTCTTT
CDR3aa: CASIFSAEAFF

abundance: -
d_gene: TRBD1
v_gene: TRBV19
j_gene: TRBJ2-3
CDR3nt: TGTGCCAGTAGTGTGGCAGGGGGTATAGATACGCAGTATTTT
CDR3aa: CASSVAGGIDTQYF

abundance: -
d_gene: -
v_gene: TRBV7-9
j_gene: TRBJ1-2
CDR3nt: TGTGCCAGCAGCCGTGAAATCGAAGGGGGCTACACCTTC
CDR3aa: CASSREIEGGYTF

abundance: -
d_gene: -
v_gene: TRBV18
j_gene: TRBJ1-2
CDR3nt: TGTGCCAGCTCACGGGATCAGGGAGGCTACACCTTC
CDR3aa: CASSRDQGGYTF

abundance: -
d_gene: TRBD2
v_gene: TRBV4-3
j_gene: TRBJ2-7
CDR3nt: TGCGCCAGCAGCCCGAGCGGGGACTCCTACGAGCAGTACTTC
CDR3aa: CASSPSGDSYEQYF

abundance: -
d_gene: -
v_gene: TRBV2
j_gene: TRBJ1-2
CDR3nt: TGTGCCAGCAGCGTAGCTAACTATGGCTACACCTTC
CDR3aa: CASSVANYGYTF

abundance: -
d_gene: -
v_gene: TRBV10-2
j_gene: TRBJ1-1
CDR3nt: TGCGCCAGCTTGCGGGGGGGTAACACTGAAGCTTTCTTT
CDR3aa: CASLRGGNTEAFF

abundance: few
d_gene: -
v_gene: TRBV19
j_gene: TRBJ2-3
CDR3nt: TGTGCCAGTAGTATAGTGGGGGGTTTGAGCACAGATACGCAGTATTTT
CDR3aa: CASSIVGGLSTDTQYF

abundance: once
d_gene: TRBD1
v_gene: TRBV6-1
j_gene: TRBJ1-5
CDR3nt: TGTGCCAGCAGTGATCTGGGGACAGGGTTGCATCAGCCCCAGCATTTT
CDR3aa: CASSDLGTGLHQPQHF

abundance: -
d_gene: -
v_gene: TRBV9
j_gene: TRBJ2-2
CDR3nt: TGTGCCAGCAGCTGGGGGGCAATCAGCACCGGGGAGCTGTTTTTT
CDR3aa: CASSWGAISTGELFF

abundance: -
d_gene: TRBD1
v_gene: TRBV4-3
j_gene: TRBJ2-2
CDR3nt: TGCGCCAGCAGCCACACAGGGGGAACCGGGGAGCTGTTTTTT
CDR3aa: CASSHTGGTGELFF

abundance: -
d_gene: -
v_gene: TRBV7-2
j_gene: TRBJ1-2
CDR3nt: TGTGCCAGCAGCTCGACCCCCGTGGGGGTCTATGGCTACACCTTC
CDR3aa: CASSSTPVGVYGYTF

abundance: -
d_gene: TRBD1
v_gene: TRBV27
j_gene: TRBJ1-6
CDR3nt: TGTGCCAGCAGTCCGTCCGGACAGGTAGTGAATTCACCCCTCCACTTT
CDR3aa: CASSPSGQVVNSPLHF

abundance: -
d_gene: TRBD2
v_gene: TRBV19
j_gene: TRBJ2-1
CDR3nt: TGTGCCAGTAGCGGGGGGGCCCGGAATGAGCAGTTCTTC
CDR3aa: CASSGGARNEQFF

abundance: -
d_gene: -
v_gene: TRBV5-4
j_gene: TRBJ1-6
CDR3nt: TGTGCCAGCAGCTTGGTCGACAATTCACCCCTCCACTTT
CDR3aa: CASSLVDNSPLHF

abundance: -
d_gene: -
v_gene: TRBV28
j_gene: TRBJ1-2
CDR3nt: TGTGCCAGCAGCCAGCCAGGGAAGGGCTACACCTTC
CDR3aa: CASSQPGKGYTF

abundance: -
d_gene: TRBD2
v_gene: TRBV4-1
j_gene: TRBJ2-3
CDR3nt: TGCGCCAGCAGCCGCCTTCGGACTAGCGGGGGCTTGGATACGCAGTATTTT
CDR3aa: CASSRLRTSGGLDTQYF

abundance: -
d_gene: -
v_gene: TRBV5-8
j_gene: TRBJ1-5
CDR3nt: TGTGCCAGCAGCTTGGGTGGGGCGAGCAATCAGCCCCAGCATTTT
CDR3aa: CASSLGGASNQPQHF

abundance: -
d_gene: TRBD1
v_gene: TRBV28
j_gene: TRBJ1-2
CDR3nt: TGTGCCAGCAGGGACAGGGGTTTAAATGGCTACACCTTC
CDR3aa: CASRDRGLNGYTF

abundance: -
d_gene: -
v_gene: TRBV2
j_gene: TRBJ2-4
CDR3nt: TGTGCCAGCAGCCCACCTCCCGAGGGAAACATTCAGTACTTC
CDR3aa: CASSPPPEGNIQYF

abundance: -
d_gene: TRBD2
v_gene: TRBV27
j_gene: TRBJ2-1
CDR3nt: TGTGCCAGCAGTTTATTTAGCGGGGTGGGGAATGAGCAGTTCTTC
CDR3aa: CASSLFSGVGNEQFF

abundance: -
d_gene: TRBD1
v_gene: TRBV5-1
j_gene: TRBJ2-2
CDR3nt: TGCGCCAGCAGCCTGCGACAGGGGCCCGGGGAGCTGTTTTTT
CDR3aa: CASSLRQGPGELFF

abundance: -
d_gene: -
v_gene: TRBV7-3
j_gene: TRBJ1-5
CDR3nt: TGTGCCAGCAGCTTAAGTGGGCAGGGCTCAACAAGCGATCAGCCCCAGCATTTT
CDR3aa: CASSLSGQGSTSDQPQHF